This record covers a single T cell receptor (beta chain). The data are from a study of Ad26.COV2.S vaccination and SARS-CoV-2 variants. The junction had 10 bases not matched to a gene; V was cut back by 8 bases and J by 5 bases. This CDR3 is built from 14 residues. Germline-derived CDR1 and CDR2 are SGHNT and YYREEE (reference sequence). The treatment was: 15 to 20 received Ad26.COV2.S at low or high dose, single or two shots; 5 received placebo; per-sample allocation not given. After the first vaccine or placebo injection, samples were drawn on day 63. Assay used: immunoSEQ multiplex PCR; TCRdb lists only in-frame clones, some missing. The table includes some 320,000 clones, 85% detected once.

The chain has TRBV5-4 and TRBJ1-5; 7 nucleotides align to TRBD1. This clonotype originated in a person between 18 and 59 years old who received the Ad26.COV2.S COVID-19 vaccine or a placebo. The sample was peripheral blood, taken in a trial of Ad26.COV2.S vaccine versus placebo. The CDR3 DNA reads as TGTGCCAGTAGGAACTGGGACAGCGATCAGCCCCAGCATTTT. Amino acids: CASRNWDSDQPQHF. Combining the CDR3 with reference TRBV5-4 and TRBJ1-5 gives the whole variable domain ETGVTQSPTHLIKTRGQQVTLRCSSQSGHNTVSWYQQALGQGPQFIFQYYREEENGRGNFPPRFSGLQFPNYSSELNVNALELDDSALYLCASRNWDSDQPQHFGDGTRLSIL.